This T cell receptor beta chain was sequenced for a study of blood T cell repertoires in COVID-19. Study background: The cDNA or gDNA used as material had been derived from T cells, B-cell-depleted T cells, or PBMCs.

V was cut by 3 bases and J by 8 bases, with 17 bases left in between. The CDR3 spans 15 residues. The V gene's germline CDR1 is SGHTA and CDR2 FQGNSA. How the authors handled the data: Nucleated cell number was recorded as an estimate derived from reference gene primer amplification. Using immunoSEQ multiplex PCR, the repertoire was profiled, and TCRdb retains in-frame clones only, with some absent. From that table come the V and J calls and clone size; the DNA was used to work out D and trimming. Of roughly 80,000 clones listed, 90% to 95% are singletons. The sequenced material came from peripheral blood. The clonotype was recovered from a man between 60 and 70 years old with acute or convalescent COVID-19. The chain has TRBV7-2 and TRBJ2-1; a weak D match, TRBD2 (6 bases). The CDR3 protein is CASSFSGLVEYEQFF. Written as DNA, the CDR3 is TGTGCCAGCAGCTTTTCGGGACTCGTTGAATATGAGCAGTTCTTC.